The sequence of this T cell receptor (beta chain) was determined in a study of cytomegalovirus exposure and HLA in healthy donors. The PCR made use of 60 Vbeta and 13 Jbeta primers. The data were produced by immunoSEQ multiplex PCR, yet TCRdb's version contains in-frame clones alone and is incomplete. The table includes roughly 150,000 clones, approximately 81% detected once. As to this clone: Its antigen is unknown.

This CDR3 is built from 17 residues. With V trimmed by 5 bases and J by 7 bases, 12 bases remained unmatched. CDR1 is MGHRA, CDR2 YSYEKL, per germline. Broader study findings: As confirmed in vitro, three CMV-associated chains were specific for CMV antigens. Immune exposure information available was restricted to CMV serostatus.

Healthy bone marrow donors made up the donors. In nominal health when sampled, donors likely had unrecorded immune exposures nonetheless. The sequence was obtained from a man under 40 in good health and CMV-seropositive. The chain links TRBV4-1 to TRBJ2-2; 11 bases align to TRBD2. Sequenced sample: PBMCs. CDR3 coding DNA: TGCGCCAGCAGCTTTAGCGGGAGGGCCCAGAGGGGCGGGGAGCTGTTTTTT. Translating it yields CASSFSGRAQRGGELFF.